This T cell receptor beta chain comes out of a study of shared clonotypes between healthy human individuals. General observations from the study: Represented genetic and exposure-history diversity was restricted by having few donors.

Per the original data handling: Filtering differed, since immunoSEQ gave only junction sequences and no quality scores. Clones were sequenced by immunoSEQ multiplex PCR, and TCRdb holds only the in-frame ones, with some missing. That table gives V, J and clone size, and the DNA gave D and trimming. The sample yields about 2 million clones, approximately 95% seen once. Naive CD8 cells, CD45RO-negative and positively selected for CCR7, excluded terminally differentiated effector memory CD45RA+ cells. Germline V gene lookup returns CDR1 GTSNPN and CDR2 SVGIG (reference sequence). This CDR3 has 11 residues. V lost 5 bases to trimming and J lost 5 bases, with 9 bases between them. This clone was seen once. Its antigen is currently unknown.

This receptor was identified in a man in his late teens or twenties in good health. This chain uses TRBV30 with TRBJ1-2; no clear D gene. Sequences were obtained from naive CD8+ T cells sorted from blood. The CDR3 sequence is CAWGTGYGYTF. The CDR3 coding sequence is TGTGCCTGGGGAACGGGTTATGGCTACACCTTC.